One and the same sample provided the 14 T cell receptor beta chains below, sequenced in a study of cytomegalovirus exposure and HLA in healthy donors. PCR employed 60 Vbeta and 13 Jbeta primers. The repertoire was sequenced with immunoSEQ multiplex PCR; TCRdb's copy has only in-frame clones and lacks some. The top ten hold 6% to 7.5% of the sample, which has more than 100,000 clones, roughly 8.8% seen once. The sample comprised PBMCs. The receptor source for this set is a woman in her 40s in good health and CMV-seropositive.

This clone came up a few times. The genes are TRBV5-4 and TRBJ1-1; 9 positions agree with TRBD1. V lost 4 bases to trimming and J lost 3 bases; unmatched junction nucleotides: 4. This CDR3 has 14 amino acids. Germline loops: CDR1 SGHNT, CDR2 YYREEE (reference sequence). In DNA form, the CDR3 reads TGTGCCAGCAGCCAACAGGGGGCCGACACTGAAGCTTTCTTT. Translation gives CASSQQGADTEAFF.

The J gene is TRBJ1-4, the V gene TRBV5-1; 8 bases align to TRBD1. The germline CDR1 and CDR2 sequences are SGHRS and YFSETQ. This CDR3 is 16 amino acids long. V was clipped by 7 bases and J by 7 bases; unmatched bases: 15. For the CDR3, the DNA is TGCGCCAGCGGCACGGGGCTTGGGGGGACAGGTGAAAAACTGTTTTTT. The encoded protein is CASGTGLGGTGEKLFF.

This clone was detected only a few times. This chain connects TRBV14 to TRBJ2-1, with 8 bases that match TRBD2. CDR3 length: 17 amino acids. Losses at the gene ends were 3 bases for V and 8 bases for J; bases not matched to a gene: 15. CDR1 is SGHDN, CDR2 FVKESK, per germline. The CDR3 loop is CASSQFPGTRRAHEQFF. As DNA, the CDR3 is TGTGCCAGCAGCCAGTTTCCCGGGACTAGGAGGGCCCATGAGCAGTTCTTC. The variable domain in full, completed from reference TRBV14 and TRBJ2-1, reads EAGVTQFPSHSVIEKGQTVTLRCDPISGHDNLYWYRRVMGKEIKFLLHFVKESKQDESGMPNNRFLAERTGGTYSTLKVQPAELEDSGVYFCASSQFPGTRRAHEQFFGPGTRLTVL.

This chain joins TRBV11-1 and TRBJ1-1, with D perhaps matching TRBD1 (5 bases). The CDR3 has 13 amino acids. V lost 1 base, J lost 14 bases, and 17 bases lay in between. CDR1 and CDR2 (germline): SGHAT, FQDESV (reference sequence). DNA for the CDR3: TGTGCCAGCAGCTTAGGCTCAGGGCTTGGTCGGTTCTTT. As protein: CASSLGSGLGRFF.

This clone was found a few times. The gene calls are TRBV4-1 and TRBJ1-5; maybe TRBD1 (5 bases). This CDR3 spans 13 amino acids. Trimming cost V 3 bases and J 6 bases, with 9 bases left between them. Germline V CDR1 and CDR2: MGHRA, YSYEKL. The CDR3 loop reads CASSQGLAQPQHF. The CDR3 DNA is TGCGCCAGCAGCCAGGGGCTGGCTCAGCCCCAGCATTTT.

The chain couples TRBV14 to TRBJ2-1, with TRBD2 matching 16 bases. Germline V gives CDR1 SGHDN, CDR2 FVKESK. V was pared by 1 base and J by 0 bases, with 3 bases of the junction left unmatched. There are 19 residues in the CDR3. The CDR3 region has the DNA TGTGCCAGCAGCCAAGGGGGACTAGCGGGGGGGAGCTCCTACAATGAGCAGTTCTTC. Translation gives CASSQGGLAGGSSYNEQFF.

This chain connects TRBV18 to TRBJ1-1, with a weak D call TRBD1 (5 bases). This CDR3 is 14 amino acids long. V lost 6 bases and J 1 base, leaving 12 bases between the germline ends. Germline CDR1 is KGHSH and CDR2 is LQKENI. The CDR3 bases are TGTGCCAGCTCTTTCGGTAGGGGGAACACTGAAGCTTTCTTT. It yields the protein CASSFGRGNTEAFF.

This clone was seen a handful of times. The chain has TRBV27 and TRBJ2-2; no firm D call. Germline V gene data show CDR1 as MNHEY and CDR2 as SMNVEV (reference sequence). The ends were cut back, 4 bases at V and 4 bases at J, with 16 bases in the middle. There are 16 residues in the CDR3. CDR3 sequence: CASSSGLGGATGELFF. CDR3 in DNA: TGTGCCAGCAGTTCTGGGTTAGGCGGCGCCACCGGGGAGCTGTTTTTT.

This clone was observed a handful of times. The chain is built from TRBV27 and TRBJ1-1; 7 nucleotides align to TRBD1. V lost 3 bases to trimming and J lost 4 bases; unmatched junction nucleotides: 11. This CDR3 spans 16 amino acids. Germline lookup yields CDR1 MNHEY and CDR2 SMNVEV (reference sequence). The CDR3 spells CASSFRTGPGVTEAFF. CDR3 DNA sequence: TGTGCCAGCAGTTTTCGGACAGGCCCGGGGGTCACTGAAGCTTTCTTT.

In the case of this clone: Within the sample, other DNA sequences also encode this same CDR3. This sequence joins TRBV6-5 and TRBJ2-2; tentatively, D is TRBD2 (7 bases). Trimming shortened V by 7 bases and J by 8 bases, and 20 bases separated the two germline ends. Germline V lookup: CDR1 MNHEY, CDR2 SVGAGI. The CDR3 extends over 15 amino acids. DNA of the CDR3: TGTGCCAGCAAACTCCCAGGAGGGGGGGCTGGGGAGCTGTTTTTT. It specifies CASKLPGGGAGELFF.

V and J are TRBV2 and TRBJ2-5, with TRBD1 as a possible D gene (5 bases). V shed 3 bases and J shed 2 bases, with 7 bases lying between them. The germline CDR1 and CDR2 sequences are SNHLY and FYNNEI. The CDR3 is 13 amino acids. The CDR3 protein is CASSDTGQETQYF. The DNA of the CDR3 is TGTGCCAGCAGTGACACAGGTCAAGAGACCCAGTACTTC. Combining the CDR3 with reference TRBV2 and TRBJ2-5 gives the whole variable domain EPEVTQTPSHQVTQMGQEVILRCVPISNHLYFYWYRQILGQKVEFLVSFYNNEISEKSEIFDDQFSVERPDGSNFTLKIRSTKLEDSAMYFCASSDTGQETQYFGPGTRLLVL.

This chain uses TRBV5-1 with TRBJ2-7; possible D gene TRBD2, 6 bases. The CDR3 runs 16 residues. CDR1 is SGHRS and CDR2 is YFSETQ in the germline V gene. Trimming left V 0 bases short and J 4 bases short, with 17 bases between. CDR3 region: CASSLGQPGGLYEQYF. The DNA of the CDR3 is TGCGCCAGCAGCTTGGGACAGCCTGGAGGGCTATACGAGCAGTACTTC.

The CDR3 region is CASSRTPNTGELFF. CDR3 nucleotides: TGTGCCAGCAGCCGGACACCGAACACCGGGGAGCTGTTTTTT. The chain is built from TRBV7-3 and TRBJ2-2; possibly TRBD1 for D (5 bases). V lost 5 bases, J lost 0 bases, and 7 bases lay in between. Germline CDR1 reads SGHTA; CDR2 reads FQGTGA. The CDR3 runs 14 residues.

This chain connects TRBV7-9 to TRBJ1-4; TRBD1 matches at 11 bases. The CDR3 loop spans 16 amino acids. Trimming at V came to 1 base and at J to 5 bases, leaving 3 bases not matched to a gene. Germline values: CDR1 SEHNR, CDR2 FQNEAQ (reference sequence). CDR3 in amino acids: CASSLGDRGLNEKLFF. The CDR3, as DNA: TGTGCCAGCAGCTTAGGGGACAGGGGGTTAAATGAAAAACTGTTTTTT. Looking up the rest from reference TRBV7-9 and TRBJ1-4 gives the full variable domain: DTGVSQNPRHKITKRGQNVTFRCDPISEHNRLYWYRQTLGQGPEFLTYFQNEAQLEKSRLLSDRFSAERPKGSFSTLEIQRTEQGDSAMYLCASSLGDRGLNEKLFFGSGTQLSVL.